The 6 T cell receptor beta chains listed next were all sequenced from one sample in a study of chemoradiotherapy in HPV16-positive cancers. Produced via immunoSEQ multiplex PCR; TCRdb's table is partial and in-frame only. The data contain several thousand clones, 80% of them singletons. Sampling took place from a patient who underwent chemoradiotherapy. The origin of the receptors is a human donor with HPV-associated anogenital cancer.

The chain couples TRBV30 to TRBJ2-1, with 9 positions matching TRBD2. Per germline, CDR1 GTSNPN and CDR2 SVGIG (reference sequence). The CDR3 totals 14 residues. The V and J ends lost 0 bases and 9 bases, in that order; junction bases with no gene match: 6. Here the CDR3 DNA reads TGTGCCTGGAGTGTGGGGGCGGGAGGGCTTGAGCAGTTCTTC. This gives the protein CAWSVGAGGLEQFF.

CDR3 protein: CASSLLMNTEAFF. The CDR3 nucleotides read TGTGCCAGCAGCTTACTAATGAACACTGAAGCTTTCTTT. V usage is TRBV7-9 and J usage is TRBJ1-1; D is ambiguous. This CDR3 spans 13 amino acids. CDR1 and CDR2 (germline): SEHNR, FQNEAQ (reference sequence). Trimming took 2 bases from V and 0 from J, leaving 4 bases between them.

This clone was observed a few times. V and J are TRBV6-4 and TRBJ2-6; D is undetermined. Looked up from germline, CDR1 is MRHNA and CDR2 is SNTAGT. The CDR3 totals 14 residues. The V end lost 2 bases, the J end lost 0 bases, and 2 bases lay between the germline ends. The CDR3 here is CASSDNSGANVLTF. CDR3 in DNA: TGTGCCAGCAGTGACAACTCTGGGGCCAACGTCCTGACTTTC.

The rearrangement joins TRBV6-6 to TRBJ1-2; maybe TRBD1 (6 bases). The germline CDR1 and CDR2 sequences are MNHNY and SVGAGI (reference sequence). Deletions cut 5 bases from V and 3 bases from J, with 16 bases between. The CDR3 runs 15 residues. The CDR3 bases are TGTGCCAGCAGTCTACAGGGCACGGTAGACTATGGCTACACCTTC. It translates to CASSLQGTVDYGYTF.

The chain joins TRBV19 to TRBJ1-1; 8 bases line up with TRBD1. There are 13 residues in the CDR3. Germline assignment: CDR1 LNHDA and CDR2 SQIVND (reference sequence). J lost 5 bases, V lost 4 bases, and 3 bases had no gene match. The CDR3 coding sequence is TGTGCCAGTAGTACGACAGGGGAGACTGAAGCTTTCTTT. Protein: CASSTTGETEAFF.

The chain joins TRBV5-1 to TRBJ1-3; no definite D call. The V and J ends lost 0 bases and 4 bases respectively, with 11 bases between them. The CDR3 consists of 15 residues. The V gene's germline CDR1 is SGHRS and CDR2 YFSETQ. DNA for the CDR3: TGCGCCAGCAGCTTGGATGGCAGTTCAGGAAACACCATATATTTT. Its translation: CASSLDGSSGNTIYF. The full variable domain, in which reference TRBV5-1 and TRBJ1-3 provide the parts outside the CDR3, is KAGVTQTPRYLIKTRGQQVTLSCSPISGHRSVSWYQQTPGQGLQFLFEYFSETQRNKGNFPGRFSGRQFSNSRSEMNVSTLELGDSALYLCASSLDGSSGNTIYFGEGSWLTVV.